This passage covers 25 T cell receptor beta chains from one sample sequenced in a study of human T cells and chemical hapten exposure. MiXCR was run by TCRdb on the RACE reads, yielding one entry per CDR3 protein. The profile shows 65,000 to 95,000 distinct CDR3 sequences, about 6.6% of them singletons. This sample's time point: patch test 2, 6 weeks after DPC sensitization. Noted treatment: therapeutic diphenylcyclopropenone sensitization with weekly scalp DPC. This sample comprised whole blood, obtained in connection with sensitization to the hapten diphenylcyclopropenone (DPC). The origin of the receptors is a woman in her thirties with alopecia areata. Some clones in this sample may be carry-over from other donors' samples.

V usage is TRBV5-1 and J usage is TRBJ2-3, with D uncertain. Trimming removed 0 bases at V and 1 base at J, with 3 bases between. This CDR3 comprises 13 residues. Germline values: CDR1 SGHRS, CDR2 YFSETQ. The CDR3 here is CASSLVGTDTQYF. The CDR3, as DNA: TGCGCCAGCAGCTTGGTTGGCACAGATACGCAGTATTTT.

Concerning this clonotype: Just one base apart from a much larger clone, this may be a read error. CDR3 residues: CASSPRWDYGYNF. The CDR3 DNA reads TGTGCCAGCAGTCCCAGGTGGGACTATGGCTACAACTTC. J is TRBJ1-2 and V is TRBV12-3 or TRBV12-4; TRBD1 is a possible D gene (5 bases). CDR3 length equals 13 residues.

Only a few counts were recorded for this clonotype. The gene calls are TRBV28 and TRBJ2-7; the D gene is possibly TRBD1 (7 bases). V was cut by 3 bases and J by 3 bases, with 18 bases left in between. CDR1 and CDR2 (germline): MDHEN, SYDVKM. The CDR3 loop spans 16 amino acids. CDR3 DNA sequence: TGTGCCAGCAGTTTCCAGTCAGGGGGGCGTTACTACGAGCAGTACTTC. Encoded protein: CASSFQSGGRYYEQYF. Variable domain in full (rest from reference TRBV28 and TRBJ2-7): DVKVTQSSRYLVKRTGEKVFLECVQDMDHENMFWYRQDPGLGLRLIYFSYDVKMKEKGDIPEGYSVSREKKERFSLILESASTNQTSMYLCASSFQSGGRYYEQYFGPGTRLTVT.

V is TRBV6-5 and J is TRBJ2-6; D is uncertain. CDR1 and CDR2 from the germline V gene are MNHEY and SVGAGI. Trimming stripped 6 bases from V and 1 base from J, with 10 bases between. This CDR3 has 15 amino acids. The CDR3: CASSRITSGANVLTF. CDR3 bases: TGTGCCAGCAGCCGCATTACATCTGGGGCCAACGTCCTGACTTTC.

At least ten counts were recorded for this clonotype. The chain links TRBV20-1 to TRBJ1-1, with D hard to call. The ends were cut back, 2 bases at V and 1 base at J, with 5 bases in the middle. Germline CDR1 DFQATT, CDR2 SNEGSKA (reference sequence). The CDR3 contains 12 residues. The CDR3 loop reads CSARSSNTEAFF. CDR3 sequence (DNA): TGCAGTGCTAGAAGTTCGAACACTGAAGCTTTCTTT.

The table lists this clonotype with a few counts. The chain has TRBV7-6 and TRBJ2-1; 8 bases agree with TRBD2. V shed 1 base, J shed 9 bases, and the junction held 5 bases outside the gene matches. The germline V gene encodes CDR1 SGHVS and CDR2 FNYEAQ. This CDR3 contains 14 residues. The CDR3 region is CASSLDSGDFEQFF. The CDR3, as DNA: TGTGCCAGCAGCTTAGATAGCGGGGATTTTGAGCAGTTCTTC.

In this sample, this clonotype turned up many times. The V and J genes are TRBV2 and TRBJ1-3; unclear D gene. Between the trimmed V and J ends, which lost 2 bases and 2 bases, there was a span of 1 base. The CDR3 contains 12 residues. In germline, CDR1 is SNHLY, CDR2 FYNNEI. CDR3 nucleotide sequence: TGTGCCAGCAGTGAAACTGGAAACACCATATATTTT. Translated, it gives CASSETGNTIYF.

This clonotype was seen ten or more times. V is TRBV7-8 and J is TRBJ2-5; tentatively, D is TRBD1 or TRBD2 (6 bases each). Germline loops: CDR1 SGHVS, CDR2 FQNEAQ. CDR3 length: 15 residues. The germline V and J ends were trimmed by 0 bases and 5 bases, with 13 bases remaining between them. The CDR3 spells CASSLATGAGETQYF. CDR3 DNA sequence: TGTGCCAGCAGCTTAGCCACGGGGGCAGGGGAGACCCAGTACTTC.

There are many counts of this clonotype. CDR3 DNA sequence: TGTGCCAGCAGTACCGGACAGGCCACTGAAGCTTTCTTT. Its translation: CASSTGQATEAFF. V usage is TRBV12-3 or TRBV12-4 and J usage is TRBJ1-1; 7 nucleotides align to TRBD1. The trim removed 5 bases at V and 4 bases at J, leaving 4 bases unmatched. The CDR3 length is 13 residues.

This clonotype was detected a few times. This chain joins TRBV5-1 and TRBJ1-2, with D hard to call. The germline CDR1 and CDR2 sequences are SGHRS and YFSETQ. The ends were cut back, 0 bases at V and 0 bases at J, with 12 bases in the middle. This CDR3 contains 16 residues. Here the CDR3 reads CASSLDWQAPNYGYTF. The CDR3 region has the DNA TGCGCCAGCAGCTTGGATTGGCAGGCCCCTAACTATGGCTACACCTTC.

This clonotype was found a few times. The chain joins TRBV6-6 to TRBJ2-2; no definite D call. There are 13 residues in the CDR3. CDR1 is MNHNY and CDR2 is SVGAGI in the germline V gene (reference sequence). The ends were cut back, 6 bases at V and 1 base at J, with 6 bases in the middle. CDR3 nucleotides: TGTGCCAGCAGCCGGTTGAACACCGGGGAGCTGTTTTTT. Translation gives CASSRLNTGELFF.

This clonotype appeared many times. The V and J genes are TRBV6-1 and TRBJ1-5, with D maybe TRBD1 (5 bases). Trimming removed 7 bases from V and 5 bases from J, with 12 bases in between. This CDR3 has 13 amino acids. CDR1 and CDR2 from the germline V gene are MNHNS and SASEGT. The CDR3, as DNA: TGTGCCAGCACAGGGACTGATGATCAGCCCCAGCATTTT. This codes for CASTGTDDQPQHF.

In regard to this clonotype: At one of its ends the junction is not consistent with the germline gene, which may arise from a read error. The rearrangement links TRBV2 to TRBJ1-2, with D possibly TRBD1 on 5 matching bases. The CDR3 consists of 12 residues. Germline V CDR1 and CDR2: SNHLY, FYNNEI. CDR3 sequence (DNA): TGTGCCAGCAGGGGAGGGGATAGTGGCAACACCTTC. It yields the protein CASRGGDSGNTF.

This clonotype was recorded many times. The chain links TRBV11-2 to TRBJ2-3, with D perhaps assigned TRBD1 or TRBD2 (5 bases each). This CDR3 is 15 amino acids long. V lost 5 bases and J lost 4, with 16 bases in between. CDR1 and CDR2 from the germline V gene are SGHAT and FQNNGV. CDR3 in amino acids: CASSPLRGVADTQYF. CDR3 coding DNA: TGTGCCAGCAGCCCCCTCCGGGGCGTTGCAGATACGCAGTATTTT.

This clonotype turned up a few times. This chain joins TRBV6-1 and TRBJ2-1; D tentatively fits TRBD1 or TRBD2 (6 bases each). CDR3 size: 14 residues. Trimming took 3 bases from V and 4 from J, leaving 10 bases between them. CDR1 is MNHNS and CDR2 is SASEGT in the germline V gene. CDR3 sequence (DNA): TGTGCCAGCAGTGAGAGGAGGGGGTACAATGAGCAGTTCTTC. This translates into CASSERRGYNEQFF.

V usage is TRBV21-1 and J usage is TRBJ2-7; no DNA check was done on the table's D call, TRBD1. TRBV21-1 is described as a pseudogene. The CDR3 extends over 16 amino acids. CDR3 nucleotide sequence: TGTGCCAGCAGCCCCCCCGCCGGGACAGGGGATCACGAGCAGTACTTC. Its translation is CASSPPAGTGDHEQYF.

The V and J genes are TRBV3-1 and TRBJ1-6; D remains unclear. V was clipped by 8 bases and J by 7 bases, with 21 bases between them. Germline-derived CDR1 and CDR2 are LGHDT and YNNKEL (reference sequence). This CDR3 is built from 16 residues. In DNA, the CDR3 is TGTGCCAGCTACCAGGTCATTTGGGCGGAAAATTCACCCCTCCACTTT. This encodes CASYQVIWAENSPLHF.

This clonotype occurred many times. This chain connects TRBV23-1 to TRBJ1-1; D ambiguous. TRBV23-1 is known as an ORF, though its function is uncertain. The CDR3 sequence is 17 residues long. Trimming removed 1 base at V and 2 bases at J, with 17 bases between. The CDR3 loop reads CASSQWVQNWANTEAFF. Here the CDR3 DNA reads TGCGCCAGCAGTCAATGGGTCCAAAACTGGGCCAACACTGAAGCTTTCTTT.

This clonotype came up many times. The V call is TRBV12-3 or TRBV12-4, the J call TRBJ2-3; D gene ambiguous. CDR3 length: 11 residues. V shed 3 bases and J shed 5 bases, with 3 bases lying between them. Here the CDR3 reads CASSLIDTQYF. The CDR3, as DNA: TGTGCCAGCAGTTTGATAGATACGCAGTATTTT.

J is TRBJ2-1 and V is TRBV5-1; a possible D gene is TRBD1 (6 bases). Trimming pared 0 bases from V and 2 bases from J, leaving 12 bases between. CDR3 length: 16 residues. Germline-derived CDR1 and CDR2 are SGHRS and YFSETQ. CDR3 sequence (DNA): TGCGCCAGCAGCTTGGTGCAGGGACAACCCTACAATGAGCAGTTCTTC. This translates into CASSLVQGQPYNEQFF.

This clonotype showed up many times. This chain links TRBV30 with TRBJ1-1; D is unresolved. Trimming removed 5 bases from V and 8 bases from J, with 18 bases in between. This CDR3 region has 13 residues. Germline V lookup: CDR1 GTSNPN, CDR2 SVGIG (reference sequence). The CDR3 loop reads CAWGAVVGGEAFF. The CDR3 nucleotides read TGTGCCTGGGGCGCCGTCGTGGGAGGGGAAGCTTTCTTT.

The sample holds many counts of this clonotype. This rearrangement joins TRBV7-9 to TRBJ2-1, with TRBD1 as a possible D gene (6 bases). V was clipped by 8 bases and J by 7 bases, with 12 bases between them. This CDR3 is built from 12 residues. Germline CDR1 reads SEHNR; CDR2 reads FQNEAQ (reference sequence). In DNA, the CDR3 is TGTGCCAGCCAGGGCCAGGGGAATGAGCAGTTCTTC. Its protein product is CASQGQGNEQFF.

This clonotype has at least ten counts. Here the CDR3 DNA reads TGTGCTAGTGGTTTCCAGGGGGCAGATACGCAGTATTTT. Encoded protein: CASGFQGADTQYF. The V gene is TRBV12-5, the J gene TRBJ2-3; the match to TRBD1 covers 7 bases. CDR3 size: 13 residues. The germline V gene encodes CDR1 LGHNT and CDR2 FRNRAP. J was trimmed by 4 bases and V by 3 bases; bases with no gene match: 1.

Worth noting for this clonotype: A single base separates this from a much larger clone, so it may be a read error. The chain couples TRBV12-3 or TRBV12-4 to TRBJ2-7; perhaps TRBD1 as D (5 bases). CDR3 length: 12 residues. Deletions cut 6 bases from V and 8 bases from J, with 14 bases between. The CDR3 reads CASSHEQAKQYF. In DNA form, the CDR3 reads TGTGCCAGCAGCCACGAACAGGCCAAGCAGTACTTC.

Many counts were recorded for this clonotype. The J gene is TRBJ1-1, the V gene TRBV21-1. TRBV21-1 is given as a pseudogene. The CDR3 is made up of 14 amino acids. CDR3 nucleotides: TGTGCCAGCAGCAATGGAGAGGGCAGGACTGAAGCTTTCTTT. Translating it yields CASSNGEGRTEAFF.